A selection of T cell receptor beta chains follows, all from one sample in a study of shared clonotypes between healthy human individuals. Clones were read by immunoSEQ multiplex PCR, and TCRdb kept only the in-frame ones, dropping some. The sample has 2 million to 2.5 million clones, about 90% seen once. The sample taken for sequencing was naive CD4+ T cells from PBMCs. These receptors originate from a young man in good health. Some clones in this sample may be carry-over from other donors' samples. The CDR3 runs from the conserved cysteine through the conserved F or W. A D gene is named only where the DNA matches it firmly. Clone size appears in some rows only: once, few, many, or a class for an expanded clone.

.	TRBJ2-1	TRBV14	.	TGTGCCAGCAGCCAAGATTCCAATGAGCAGTTCTTC	CASSQDSNEQFF
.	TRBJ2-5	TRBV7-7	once	TGTGCCAGCAGCGGACCGGGACGAGAAGAGACCCAGTACTTC	CASSGPGREETQYF
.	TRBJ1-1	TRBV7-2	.	TGTGCCAGCAGCTTGGTTCCCGAGGCAGGACGCCTTTTT	CASSLVPEAGRLF
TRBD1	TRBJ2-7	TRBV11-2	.	TGTGCCAGCAGCCAGACCGGGGACAGGCCTAGGGAGCAGTACTTC	CASSQTGDRPREQYF
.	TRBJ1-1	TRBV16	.	TGTGCCAGCAGCCCCCGGTTGAACACTGAAGCTTTCTTT	CASSPRLNTEAFF
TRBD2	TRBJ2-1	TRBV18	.	TGTGCCAGCTCATCTTCCGGCCTAGCGGCCTACAATGAGCAGTTCTTC	CASSSSGLAAYNEQFF
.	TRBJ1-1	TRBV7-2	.	TGTGCCAGCAGCTACAGATGGACAACTAGGGGGAACACTGAAGCTTTCTTT	CASSYRWTTRGNTEAFF
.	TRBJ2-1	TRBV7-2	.	TGTGCCAGCAGCTTAAGTAGGGCGACCTCCTACAATGAGCAGTTCTTC	CASSLSRATSYNEQFF
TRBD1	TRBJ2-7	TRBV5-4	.	TGTGCCAGCAGCTCGCGGACAGGTCAATGGCACGAGCAGTACTTC	CASSSRTGQWHEQYF
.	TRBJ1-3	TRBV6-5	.	TGTGCCAGCGGGCGGAGCTCTGGAAACACCATATATTTT	CASGRSSGNTIYF
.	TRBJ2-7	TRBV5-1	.	TGCGCCAGCAGCTTGGGGGTTTCCTACGAGCAGTACTTC	CASSLGVSYEQYF
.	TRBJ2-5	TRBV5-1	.	TGCGCCAGCACCCCGAGGGCAGGCCAAGAGACCCAGTACTTC	CASTPRAGQETQYF
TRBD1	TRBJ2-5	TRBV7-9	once	TGTGCCAGCAGCCCAAGACAGGGGGACAGGGAGACCCAGTACTTC	CASSPRQGDRETQYF
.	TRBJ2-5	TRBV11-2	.	TGTGCCAGCAGTTTGGCCGATGGGGGGATCTTGAAGACCCAGTACTTC	CASSLADGGILKTQYF
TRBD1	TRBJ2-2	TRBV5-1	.	TGCGCCAGCAGCTTTGACAGGGAAGGAACCGGGGAGCTGTTTTTT	CASSFDREGTGELFF
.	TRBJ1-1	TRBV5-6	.	TGTGCCAGCAGCTTGGTCAGGGTGAACACTGAAGCTTTCTTT	CASSLVRVNTEAFF
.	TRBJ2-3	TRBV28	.	TGTGCCAGCAGGAGGGGGGTGGCCCATACAGATACGCAGTATTTT	CASRRGVAHTDTQYF
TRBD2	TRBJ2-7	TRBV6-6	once	TGTGCCAGCAGTTACTCAAGGACTAGCGGTCCCTACGAGCAGTACTTC	CASSYSRTSGPYEQYF
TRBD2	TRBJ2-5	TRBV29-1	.	TGCAGCGTTGCGGGGGGCCAAGAGACCCAGTACTTC	CSVAGGQETQYF
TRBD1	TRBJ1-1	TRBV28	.	TGTGCCAGCAGTCGACAGGGGAACACTGAAGCTTTCTTT	CASSRQGNTEAFF
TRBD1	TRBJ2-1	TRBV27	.	TGTGCCAGCAACCTTCGGGGGACAGGGTCGCCCTCCTACAATGAGCAGTTCTTC	CASNLRGTGSPSYNEQFF
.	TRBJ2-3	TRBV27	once	TGTGCCAGCAGTTTAGGGTCCAACACCCCCACAGATACGCAGTATTTT	CASSLGSNTPTDTQYF
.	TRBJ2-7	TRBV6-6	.	TGTGCCAGCAGTTACACCCTTACAGGGATCTCCTACGAGCAGTACTTC	CASSYTLTGISYEQYF
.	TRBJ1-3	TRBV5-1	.	TGCGCCAGCAGCTCAGGGTCCCTGTCTGGAAACACCATATATTTT	CASSSGSLSGNTIYF
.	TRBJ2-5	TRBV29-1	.	TGCAGCGTGGGCCAAGAGACCCAGTACTTC	CSVGQETQYF
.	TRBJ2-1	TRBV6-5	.	TGTGCCAGCAGGACAGTCTCCTACAATGAGCAGTTCTTC	CASRTVSYNEQFF
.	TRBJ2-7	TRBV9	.	TGTGCCAGCAGCCCCAGGACGGTTCACTACGAGCAGTACTTC	CASSPRTVHYEQYF
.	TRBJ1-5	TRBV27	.	TGCGCCAGCAGTTTAGGACGGAATCAGCCCCAGCATTTT	CASSLGRNQPQHF
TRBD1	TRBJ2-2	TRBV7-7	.	TGTGCCAGCAGCTTATCGACGGGACAGAGGAACACCGGGGAGCTGTTTTTT	CASSLSTGQRNTGELFF
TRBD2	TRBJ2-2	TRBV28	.	TGTGCCAGCAAAGGGTCTAGCGGGATTCGGACCGGGGAGCTGTTTTTT	CASKGSSGIRTGELFF
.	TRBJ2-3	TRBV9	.	TGTGCCAGCAGCTTTACCAGCGGGCATACAGATACGCAGTATTTT	CASSFTSGHTDTQYF
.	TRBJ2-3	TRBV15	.	TGTGCCACCAGCAGCGATTCCGGGGCGAGGGGCACAGATACGCAGTATTTT	CATSSDSGARGTDTQYF
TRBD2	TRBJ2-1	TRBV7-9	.	TGTGCCAGCAGCCGCAGCGGGGGGGCCTACAATGAGCAGTTCTTC	CASSRSGGAYNEQFF
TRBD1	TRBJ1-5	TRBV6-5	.	TGTGCCAGCACGGACAGGGTTAGCAATCAGCCCCAGCATTTT	CASTDRVSNQPQHF
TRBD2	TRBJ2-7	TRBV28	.	TGTGCCAGCAGTCCCCAGGGTAGCGGGGTAACCTACGAGCAGTACTTC	CASSPQGSGVTYEQYF
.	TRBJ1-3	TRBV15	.	TGTGCCACCAGCAGAGATTTTGCAGGGCTGGGTGGAAACACCATATATTTT	CATSRDFAGLGGNTIYF
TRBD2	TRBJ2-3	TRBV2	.	TGTGCCAGCAGTGAAGAGCGGGGAGGCACAGATACGCAGTATTTT	CASSEERGGTDTQYF
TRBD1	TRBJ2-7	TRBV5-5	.	TGTGCCAGCAGCGGCGGACAGGGATGGGACGAGCAGTACTTC	CASSGGQGWDEQYF
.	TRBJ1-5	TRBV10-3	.	TGTGCCTCCTCCGGAGGACAAAATCAGCCCCAGCATTTT	CASSGGQNQPQHF
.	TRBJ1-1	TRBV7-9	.	TGTGCCAGCAGCCTAACGAAAGGTGTGAACACTGAAGCTTTCTTT	CASSLTKGVNTEAFF
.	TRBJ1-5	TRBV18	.	TGTGCCAGCTTACGACAGGGCAATCAGCCCCAGCATTTT	CASLRQGNQPQHF
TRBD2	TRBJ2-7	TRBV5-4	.	TGTGCCAGCAGCTTCCGGGGGGAGTACGAGCAGTACTTC	CASSFRGEYEQYF
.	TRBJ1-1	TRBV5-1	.	TGCGCCAGCAGCGGACAGCAGAACACTGGAGCTTTCTTT	CASSGQQNTGAFF
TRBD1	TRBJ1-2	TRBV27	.	TGTGCCAGCAGTTTATCCAGGGGGGGCGGCTACACCTTC	CASSLSRGGGYTF
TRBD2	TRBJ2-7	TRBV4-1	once	TGCGCCAGCAGTACCACGCAAGGGAGCGGGAGTTACGAGCAGTACTTC	CASSTTQGSGSYEQYF
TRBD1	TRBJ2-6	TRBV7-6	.	TGTGCCAGCAGCCGGTTACAGGGGGCAACGTTAGGGGCCAACGTCCTGACTTTC	CASSRLQGATLGANVLTF
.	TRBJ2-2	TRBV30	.	TGTGCCTGGAGTACGGACGGGGAGCTGTTTTTT	CAWSTDGELFF
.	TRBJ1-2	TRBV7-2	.	TGTGCCAGCAGCCCGACCCCGGGGCCTAACTATGGCTACACCTTC	CASSPTPGPNYGYTF
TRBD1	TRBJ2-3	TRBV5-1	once	TGCGCCAGCAGCTCCCGTCTGGACAGGGGGCTAAGTACGCAGTATTTT	CASSSRLDRGLSTQYF
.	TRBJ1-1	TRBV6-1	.	TGTGCCAGCACCAAAACGGGGTTGAACACTGAAGCTTTCTTT	CASTKTGLNTEAFF
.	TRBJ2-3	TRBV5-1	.	TGCGCCAGCAGCTTGGACGGGGACACAGATACGCAGTATTTT	CASSLDGDTDTQYF
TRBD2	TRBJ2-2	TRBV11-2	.	TGTGCCAGCAGCCGGCGGGCTAGCGGGAGAGGCGGGGAGCTGTTTTTT	CASSRRASGRGGELFF
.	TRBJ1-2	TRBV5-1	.	TGCGCCAGCAGCTTGGAACGGGGGCCCAACAAAAACTATGGCTACACCTTC	CASSLERGPNKNYGYTF
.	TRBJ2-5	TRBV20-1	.	TGCAGTGCTAGCCCGAAGGAGACCCAGTACTTC	CSASPKETQYF
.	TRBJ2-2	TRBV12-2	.	TGTGCAAGTCGCTTAGAAGGCTTTTGGGACACCGGGGAGCTGTTTTTT	CASRLEGFWDTGELFF
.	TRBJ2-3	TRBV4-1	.	TGCGCCAGCAGCCAAGATCCGGGAGCGGGAGATACGCAGTATTTT	CASSQDPGAGDTQYF
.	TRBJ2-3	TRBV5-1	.	TGCGCCAGCAGTTCATCCCCGTTCACAGATACGCAGTATTTT	CASSSSPFTDTQYF
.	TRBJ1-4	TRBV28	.	TGTGCCAGCAGTTTATCCAAGAGTGCAACTAATGAAAAACTGTTTTTT	CASSLSKSATNEKLFF